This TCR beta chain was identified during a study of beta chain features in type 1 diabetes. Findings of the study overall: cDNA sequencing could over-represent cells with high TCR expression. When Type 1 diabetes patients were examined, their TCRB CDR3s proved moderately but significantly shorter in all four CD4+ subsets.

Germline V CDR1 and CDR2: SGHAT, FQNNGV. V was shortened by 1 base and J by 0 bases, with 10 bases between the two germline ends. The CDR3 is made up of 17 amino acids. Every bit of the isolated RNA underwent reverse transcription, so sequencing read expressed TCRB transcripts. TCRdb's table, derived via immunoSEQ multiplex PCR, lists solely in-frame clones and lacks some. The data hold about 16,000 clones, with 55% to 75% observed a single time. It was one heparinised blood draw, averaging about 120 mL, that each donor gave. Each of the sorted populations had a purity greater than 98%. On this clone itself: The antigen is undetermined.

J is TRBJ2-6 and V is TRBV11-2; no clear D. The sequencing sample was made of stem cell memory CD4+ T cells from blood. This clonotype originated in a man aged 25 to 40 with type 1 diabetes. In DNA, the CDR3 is TGTGCCAGCAGCTTAGCCTTCACACCCTCTGGGGCCAACGTCCTGACTTTC. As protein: CASSLAFTPSGANVLTF.